The source of this T cell receptor beta chain is a study of response to subunit inactivated influenza vaccine. Overall study results and limits: New T cells are recruited in small numbers by each seasonal influenza vaccination, according to the authors' suggestion.

TCRdb independently ran MiXCR on the RT-PCR reads; one entry per CDR3 protein. The sample lists 170,000 or so distinct CDR3 sequences, around 11% occurring once. A word on this clonotype: Its antigen is unknown.

Germline V gives CDR1 MNHEY, CDR2 SVGAGI. CDR3 length: 15 amino acids. Deletions cut 0 bases from V and 0 bases from J, with 5 bases between. Material: CD8+ T cells sorted from PBMCs, obtained around 25 months after vaccination. V usage is TRBV6-5 and J usage is TRBJ1-4, with unresolved D. This TCR was recovered from a man between 50 and 75 years old who received an inactivated influenza vaccine. The CDR3: CASSYSSATNEKLFF. As DNA, the CDR3 is TGTGCCAGCAGTTACTCGAGCGCAACTAATGAAAAACTGTTTTTT.